These 24 T cell receptor beta chains were sequenced from one sample in a study of T-cell memory formation after mild COVID-19. TCRdb itself ran the 5' RACE reads through MiXCR, one entry per CDR3 protein. Altogether under 60,000 distinct CDR3 sequences are present, 9.3% being singletons, with the ten largest covering over 9.5%. Sequenced sample: PBMCs or a T cell subset sorted from them (not recorded which). The receptors stem from an adult woman who had mild COVID-19 (a few samples of this study predate the infection). Cell type and time point are not known.

This clonotype was seen at least ten times. J is TRBJ2-7 and V is TRBV11-2, with D uncertain. V lost 1 base, J lost 5 bases, and 9 bases lay in between. This CDR3 contains 13 residues. Germline CDR1 and CDR2: SGHAT and FQNNGV. Here the CDR3 DNA reads TGTGCCAGCAGCTTAGCTTCACTTAACGAGCAGTACTTC. It specifies CASSLASLNEQYF.

The chain joins TRBV2 to TRBJ1-2; D unclear. Trimming shortened V by 1 base and J by 2 bases, and 8 bases separated the two germline ends. Germline values: CDR1 SNHLY, CDR2 FYNNEI. CDR3 length equals 14 residues. The CDR3 DNA sequence: TGTGCCAGCAGTGAAGAGTTGGCGAACTATGGCTACACCTTC. Translation: CASSEELANYGYTF. The whole variable domain, remainder taken from reference TRBV2 and TRBJ1-2, is EPEVTQTPSHQVTQMGQEVILRCVPISNHLYFYWYRQILGQKVEFLVSFYNNEISEKSEIFDDQFSVERPDGSNFTLKIRSTKLEDSAMYFCASSEELANYGYTFGSGTRLTVV.

This chain connects TRBV5-1 to TRBJ2-3; 7 bases fit TRBD2. The CDR3 length is 16 residues. Trimming at V came to 4 bases and at J to 2 bases, leaving 10 bases not matched to a gene. The germline CDR1 and CDR2 sequences are SGHRS and YFSETQ. CDR3 in amino acids: CASSPQAGLLTDTQYF. CDR3 nucleotides: TGCGCCAGCAGCCCCCAAGCGGGATTGCTCACAGATACGCAGTATTTT. Together with reference TRBV5-1 and TRBJ2-3, the CDR3 gives the full variable domain: KAGVTQTPRYLIKTRGQQVTLSCSPISGHRSVSWYQQTPGQGLQFLFEYFSETQRNKGNFPGRFSGRQFSNSRSEMNVSTLELGDSALYLCASSPQAGLLTDTQYFGPGTRLTVL.

This sequence joins TRBV9 and TRBJ2-5, with 13 bases lining up with TRBD2. Germline assignment: CDR1 SGDLS and CDR2 YYNGEE. This CDR3 comprises 15 residues. The V and J ends lost 3 bases and 4 bases, in that order; junction bases with no gene match: 3. In DNA form, the CDR3 reads TGTGCCAGCAGCGCGGGACTAGCGGGACGAGAGACCCAGTACTTC. Translating gives CASSAGLAGRETQYF.

This clonotype has a count of ten or more. The chain employs TRBV10-3 and TRBJ1-5; D is undetermined. Trimming removed 3 bases from V and 1 base from J, with 1 base in between. The CDR3 sequence is 12 residues long. Germline lookup yields CDR1 ENHRY and CDR2 SYGVKD. CDR3 nucleotide sequence: TGTGCCATCAGTGAAAGCAATCAGCCCCAGCATTTT. It codes for CAISESNQPQHF.

This clonotype has more than one count but fewer than ten. This rearrangement joins TRBV6-5 to TRBJ1-5; D gene uncertain. V lost 6 bases and J lost 2, with 11 bases in between. The CDR3 runs 14 residues. Germline V gene lookup returns CDR1 MNHEY and CDR2 SVGAGI. Here the CDR3 reads CASSPSAGNQPQHF. CDR3 DNA sequence: TGTGCCAGCAGCCCGTCCGCAGGCAATCAGCCCCAGCATTTT.

This clonotype has more than one count but fewer than ten. This chain links TRBV24-1 with TRBJ2-1; D remains unclear. Trimming pared 5 bases from V and 3 bases from J, leaving 19 bases between. CDR3 length equals 17 residues. CDR1 is KGHDR, CDR2 SFDVKD, per germline. The CDR3 protein is CATSAGSLGRNYNEQFF. CDR3 in DNA: TGTGCCACCAGTGCTGGTTCTTTGGGTAGAAACTACAATGAGCAGTTCTTC.

This chain connects TRBV27 to TRBJ2-7, with D tentatively TRBD1 (5 bases). From germline, CDR1 is MNHEY and CDR2 SMNVEV (reference sequence). This CDR3 region has 14 residues. The V end lost 1 base, the J end lost 5 bases, and 12 bases lay between the germline ends. The chain's CDR3 is CASSLFQGRDEQYF. The CDR3 region has the DNA TGTGCCAGCAGTTTATTCCAGGGAAGGGACGAGCAGTACTTC.

This clonotype occurred a few times. This rearrangement joins TRBV6-1 to TRBJ1-2, with TRBD1 matching over 7 bases. The V gene end was trimmed by 4 bases and the J gene end by 5 bases; junction bases not matched to a gene: 4. The CDR3 runs to 13 residues. From germline, CDR1 is MNHNS and CDR2 SASEGT. DNA for the CDR3: TGTGCCAGCAGTGCCTCAGGGGGGTATGGCTACACCTTC. This gives the protein CASSASGGYGYTF.

CDR3 amino acids: CASSQQPGPYEQYF. Here the CDR3 DNA reads TGTGCCAGCAGCCAGCAACCGGGACCCTACGAGCAGTACTTC. The chain has TRBV3-1 and TRBJ2-7; D might be TRBD1 or TRBD2, each matching 5 bases. Trimming cost V 3 bases and J 2 bases, with 11 bases left between them. Germline V gene lookup returns CDR1 LGHDT and CDR2 YNNKEL (reference sequence). CDR3 length: 14 residues.

The rearrangement uses TRBV9 and TRBJ2-1; the match to TRBD2 covers 7 bases. The V segment lost 0 bases and the J segment 4 bases; nucleotides outside the gene matches: 4. Germline CDR1 SGDLS, CDR2 YYNGEE. This CDR3 has 15 residues. CDR3 nucleotide sequence: TGTGCCAGCAGCGTAGGCGGGGGTCAGTACAATGAGCAGTTCTTC. Protein product: CASSVGGGQYNEQFF.

This sequence joins TRBV15 and TRBJ1-4; TRBD1 aligns across 9 bases. Germline-derived CDR1 and CDR2 are LNHNV and YYDKDF (reference sequence). The CDR3 consists of 15 residues. The V gene end was trimmed by 0 bases and the J gene end by 7 bases; junction bases not matched to a gene: 3. This CDR3 is CATSRDWGQGEKLFF. The CDR3 DNA sequence: TGTGCCACCAGCAGAGATTGGGGACAGGGTGAAAAACTGTTTTTT.

This chain connects TRBV3-1 to TRBJ1-3; D is unresolved. Germline CDR1 is LGHDT and CDR2 is YNNKEL (reference sequence). The CDR3 has 14 residues. V shed 0 bases and J shed 0 bases, with 3 bases lying between them. CDR3 region: CASSQEPSGNTIYF. The CDR3 DNA reads TGTGCCAGCAGCCAAGAACCCTCTGGAAACACCATATATTTT.

This clonotype was found many times. The chain carries TRBV28 and TRBJ1-1; D might be TRBD1 (5 bases). The ends were cut back, 5 bases at V and 0 bases at J, with 10 bases in the middle. Germline CDR1 reads MDHEN; CDR2 reads SYDVKM. The CDR3 contains 14 residues. Here the CDR3 DNA reads TGTGCCAGCAGTGGGACGGCATTGAACACTGAAGCTTTCTTT. Its translation: CASSGTALNTEAFF.

The chain uses TRBV12-3 or TRBV12-4 and TRBJ2-7, with 8 positions matching TRBD2. V dropped 4 bases and J dropped 7; count of bases not matched to a gene: 9. This CDR3 has 14 residues. CDR3: CASSSSGGGDEQYF. As DNA, the CDR3 is TGTGCCAGCAGTTCCTCCGGGGGGGGGGATGAGCAGTACTTC.

This clonotype was counted a few times. The chain is built from TRBV7-6 and TRBJ2-5; 7 bases match TRBD2. The trim removed 5 bases at V and 4 bases at J, leaving 10 bases unmatched. The CDR3 is 15 residues long. Germline assignment: CDR1 SGHVS and CDR2 FNYEAQ. CDR3 protein: CASSAHGGRSETQYF. In DNA form, the CDR3 reads TGTGCCAGCAGCGCCCACGGGGGGAGGTCAGAGACCCAGTACTTC.

This clonotype was seen repeatedly, ten times or more. V usage is TRBV7-9 and J usage is TRBJ2-1; D is possibly TRBD1 or TRBD2 (5 bases each). The V gene's germline CDR1 is SEHNR and CDR2 FQNEAQ (reference sequence). The CDR3 covers 17 residues. V lost 4 bases to trimming and J lost 0 bases, with 16 bases between them. CDR3 region: CASSSVVGVSSYNEQFF. The CDR3 coding sequence is TGTGCCAGCAGCTCCGTAGTGGGGGTTAGCTCCTACAATGAGCAGTTCTTC.

This clonotype was picked up many times. V usage is TRBV20-1 and J usage is TRBJ2-7; 7 bases line up with TRBD1. Germline CDR1 is DFQATT and CDR2 is SNEGSKA (reference sequence). The trim removed 5 bases at V and 6 bases at J, leaving 7 bases unmatched. This CDR3 spans 12 amino acids. The CDR3 is CSALQGRGEQYF. The CDR3 nucleotides are TGCAGTGCTCTACAGGGGAGAGGCGAGCAGTACTTC.

This clonotype appeared a few times. The chain employs TRBV5-1 and TRBJ2-2, with a weak D call TRBD2 (6 bases). Trimming removed 4 bases at V and 0 bases at J, with 19 bases between. CDR1 is SGHRS, CDR2 YFSETQ, per germline. CDR3 length equals 18 residues. The CDR3: CASSLDWTGRPNTGELFF. In nucleotides, the CDR3 is TGCGCCAGCAGCCTAGACTGGACCGGGAGACCGAACACCGGGGAGCTGTTTTTT.

This clonotype came up many times. V and J are TRBV7-9 and TRBJ2-1, with TRBD1 identical over 8 bases. CDR3 length: 17 amino acids. V shed 6 bases, J shed 4 bases, and the junction held 14 bases outside the gene matches. CDR1 and CDR2 (germline): SEHNR, FQNEAQ (reference sequence). The CDR3 loop reads CASRAPPDREGYNEQFF. The CDR3 bases are TGTGCCAGCAGAGCCCCTCCGGACAGGGAAGGGTACAATGAGCAGTTCTTC.

The rearrangement uses TRBV20-1 and TRBJ2-3; D is possibly TRBD2 (5 bases). Trimming removed 6 bases from V and 1 base from J, with 14 bases in between. The V gene's germline CDR1 is DFQATT and CDR2 SNEGSKA (reference sequence). The CDR3 covers 14 residues. CDR3 coding DNA: TGCAGTGCCCGGGGAGTTTGGGGCACAGATACGCAGTATTTT. It encodes CSARGVWGTDTQYF.

This clonotype has ten or more counts. This chain joins TRBV20-1 and TRBJ2-7; TRBD1 agrees at 7 bases. Germline loops: CDR1 DFQATT, CDR2 SNEGSKA (reference sequence). V shed 5 bases and J 0 bases; nucleotides not matched to a gene: 7. The CDR3 is 14 residues long. CDR3: CSAQTGSGSYEQYF. The CDR3 DNA follows: TGCAGTGCTCAGACAGGGTCGGGCTCCTACGAGCAGTACTTC.

This chain uses TRBV5-1 with TRBJ2-2, with 7 bases aligning to TRBD1. With 1 base clipped from V and 0 bases from J, the junction kept 3 bases outside the gene matches. This CDR3 region has 16 residues. CDR1 and CDR2 (germline): SGHRS, YFSETQ. The CDR3 sequence is CASSLSGTANTGELFF. As DNA, the CDR3 is TGCGCCAGCAGCTTGTCGGGGACAGCGAACACCGGGGAGCTGTTTTTT.

This clonotype has a handful of counts. This chain links TRBV27 with TRBJ1-4, with D uncertain. The ends were cut back, 3 bases at V and 1 base at J, with 6 bases in the middle. This CDR3 is built from 14 residues. Germline CDR1 reads MNHEY; CDR2 reads SMNVEV (reference sequence). The CDR3 protein is CASSFDRTNEKLFF. The CDR3 DNA sequence: TGTGCCAGCAGTTTCGACCGAACTAATGAAAAACTGTTTTTT.